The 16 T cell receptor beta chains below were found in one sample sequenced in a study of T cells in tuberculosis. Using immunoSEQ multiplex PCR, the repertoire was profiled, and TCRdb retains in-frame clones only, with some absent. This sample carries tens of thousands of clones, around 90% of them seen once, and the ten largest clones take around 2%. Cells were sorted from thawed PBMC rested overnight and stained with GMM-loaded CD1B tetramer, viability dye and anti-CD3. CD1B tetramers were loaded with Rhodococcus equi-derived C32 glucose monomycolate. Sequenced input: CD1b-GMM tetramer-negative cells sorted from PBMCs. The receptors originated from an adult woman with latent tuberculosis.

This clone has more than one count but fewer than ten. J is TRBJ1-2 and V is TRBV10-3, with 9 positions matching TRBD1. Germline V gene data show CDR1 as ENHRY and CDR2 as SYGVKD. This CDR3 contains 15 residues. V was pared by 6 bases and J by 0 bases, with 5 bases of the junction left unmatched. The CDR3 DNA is TGTGCCATCAGATTAGGGACAGGGCCTAACTATGGCTACACCTTC. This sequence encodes CAIRLGTGPNYGYTF.

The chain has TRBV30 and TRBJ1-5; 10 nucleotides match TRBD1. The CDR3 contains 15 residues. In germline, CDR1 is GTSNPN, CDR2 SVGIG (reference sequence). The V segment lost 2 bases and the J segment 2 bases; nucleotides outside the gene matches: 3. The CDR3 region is CAWSMGQGRNQPQHF. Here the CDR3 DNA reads TGTGCCTGGAGTATGGGACAGGGGCGCAATCAGCCCCAGCATTTT.

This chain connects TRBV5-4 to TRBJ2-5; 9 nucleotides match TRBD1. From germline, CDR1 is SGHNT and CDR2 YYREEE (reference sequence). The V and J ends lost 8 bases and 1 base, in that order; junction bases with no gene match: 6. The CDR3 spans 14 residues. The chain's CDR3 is CASKLTGGQETQYF. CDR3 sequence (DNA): TGTGCCAGTAAGCTGACAGGGGGCCAAGAGACCCAGTACTTC. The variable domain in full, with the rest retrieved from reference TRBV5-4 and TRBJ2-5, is ETGVTQSPTHLIKTRGQQVTLRCSSQSGHNTVSWYQQALGQGPQFIFQYYREEENGRGNFPPRFSGLQFPNYSSELNVNALELDDSALYLCASKLTGGQETQYFGPGTRLLVL.

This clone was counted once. The CDR3 nucleotides are TGTGCCTGGTCAGGGGCGGGCACCGGGGAGCTGTTTTTT. This sequence encodes CAWSGAGTGELFF. V gene TRBV30 combines with J gene TRBJ2-2; TRBD1 might be the D (6 bases). CDR3 size: 13 residues. The germline V gene encodes CDR1 GTSNPN and CDR2 SVGIG (reference sequence). The V end lost 5 bases, the J end lost 4 bases, and 11 bases lay between the germline ends.

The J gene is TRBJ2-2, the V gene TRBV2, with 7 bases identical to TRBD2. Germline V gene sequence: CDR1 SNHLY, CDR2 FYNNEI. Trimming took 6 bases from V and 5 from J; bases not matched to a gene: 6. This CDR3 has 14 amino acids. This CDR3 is CASSGGRATGELFF. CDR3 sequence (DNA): TGTGCCAGCAGCGGAGGGAGGGCGACCGGGGAGCTGTTTTTT.

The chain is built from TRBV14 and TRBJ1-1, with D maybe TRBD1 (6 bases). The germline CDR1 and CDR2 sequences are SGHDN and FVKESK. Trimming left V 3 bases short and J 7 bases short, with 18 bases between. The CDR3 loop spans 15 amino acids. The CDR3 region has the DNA TGTGCCAGCAGCCATTTACAGGGAGCGCTTGGTGAAGCTTTCTTT. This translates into CASSHLQGALGEAFF.

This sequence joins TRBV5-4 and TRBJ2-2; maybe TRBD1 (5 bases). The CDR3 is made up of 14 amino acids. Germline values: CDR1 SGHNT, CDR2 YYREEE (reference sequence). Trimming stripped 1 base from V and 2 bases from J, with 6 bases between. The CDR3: CASSLTGNTGELFF. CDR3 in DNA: TGTGCCAGCAGCTTGACAGGAAACACCGGGGAGCTGTTTTTT.

Here the CDR3 reads CASRTTGAATEAFF. CDR3 coding DNA: TGTGCCAGTAGAACTACAGGGGCGGCCACTGAAGCTTTCTTT. V gene TRBV19 combines with J gene TRBJ1-1; 7 bases match TRBD1. The CDR3 loop spans 14 amino acids. Germline assignment: CDR1 LNHDA and CDR2 SQIVND (reference sequence). The V and J ends lost 6 bases and 4 bases, in that order; junction bases with no gene match: 8.

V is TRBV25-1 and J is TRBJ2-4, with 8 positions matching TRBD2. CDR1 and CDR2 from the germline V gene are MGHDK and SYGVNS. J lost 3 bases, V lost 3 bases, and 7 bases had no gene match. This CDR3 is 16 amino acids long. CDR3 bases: TGTGCCAGCAGTGACAGGGCGGGGGGAGGCAAAAACATTCAGTACTTC. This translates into CASSDRAGGGKNIQYF. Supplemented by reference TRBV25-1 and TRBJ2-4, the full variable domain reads EADIYQTPRYLVIGTGKKITLECSQTMGHDKMYWYQQDPGMELHLIHYSYGVNSTEKGDLSSESTVSRIRTEHFPLTLESARPSHTSQYLCASSDRAGGGKNIQYFGAGTRLSVL.

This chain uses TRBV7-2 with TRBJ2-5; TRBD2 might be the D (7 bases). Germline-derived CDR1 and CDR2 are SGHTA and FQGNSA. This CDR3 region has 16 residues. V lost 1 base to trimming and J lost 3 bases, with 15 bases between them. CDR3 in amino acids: CASSLGRGQTKETQYF. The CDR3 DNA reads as TGTGCCAGCAGCTTAGGGCGGGGGCAAACGAAAGAGACCCAGTACTTC.

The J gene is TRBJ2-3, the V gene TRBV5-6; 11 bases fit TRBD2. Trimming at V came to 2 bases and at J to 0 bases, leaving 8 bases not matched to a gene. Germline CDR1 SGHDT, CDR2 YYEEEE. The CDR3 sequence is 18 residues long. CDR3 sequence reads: CASSLGLAGGRSTDTQYF. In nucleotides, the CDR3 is TGTGCCAGCAGCTTAGGCCTAGCGGGGGGCCGAAGCACAGATACGCAGTATTTT.

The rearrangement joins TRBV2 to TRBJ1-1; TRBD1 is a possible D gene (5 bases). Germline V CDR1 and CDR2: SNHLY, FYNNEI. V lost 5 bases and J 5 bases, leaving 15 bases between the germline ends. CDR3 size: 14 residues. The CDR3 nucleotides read TGTGCCAGCAGTCCACGCGGTGGGGGGACTGAAGCTTTCTTT. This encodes CASSPRGGGTEAFF.

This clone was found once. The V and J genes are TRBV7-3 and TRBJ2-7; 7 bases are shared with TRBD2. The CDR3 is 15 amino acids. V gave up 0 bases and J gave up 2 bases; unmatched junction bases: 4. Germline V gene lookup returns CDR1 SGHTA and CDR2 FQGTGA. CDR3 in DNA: TGTGCCAGCAGCTTAACTGGCGGACTAGCCTACGAGCAGTACGTC. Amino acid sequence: CASSLTGGLAYEQYV.

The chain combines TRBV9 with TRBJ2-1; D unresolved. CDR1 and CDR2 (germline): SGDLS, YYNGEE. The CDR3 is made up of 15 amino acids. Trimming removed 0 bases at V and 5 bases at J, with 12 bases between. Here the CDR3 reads CASSVAATDNNEQFF. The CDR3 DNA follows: TGTGCCAGCAGCGTAGCAGCGACTGATAACAATGAGCAGTTCTTC.

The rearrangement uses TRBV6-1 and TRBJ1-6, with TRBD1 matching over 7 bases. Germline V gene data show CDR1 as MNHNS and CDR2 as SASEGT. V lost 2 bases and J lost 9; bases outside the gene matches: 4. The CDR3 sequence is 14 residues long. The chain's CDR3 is CASSEQGGFSPLHF. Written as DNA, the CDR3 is TGTGCCAGCAGTGAACAGGGGGGTTTTTCACCCCTCCACTTT.

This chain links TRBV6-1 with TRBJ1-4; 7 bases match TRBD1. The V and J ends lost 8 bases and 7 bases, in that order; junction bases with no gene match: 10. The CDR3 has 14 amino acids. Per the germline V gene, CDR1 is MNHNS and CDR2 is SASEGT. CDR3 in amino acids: CASGFRGLGEKLFF. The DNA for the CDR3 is TGTGCCAGCGGTTTTAGGGGGCTAGGTGAAAAACTGTTTTTT.